Following are 5 T cell receptor beta chains from one sample sequenced in a study of shared clonotypes between healthy human individuals. Libraries were prepared by immunoSEQ multiplex PCR; TCRdb keeps only in-frame clonotypes and omits some of them. Here the sample spans about 1 million clones, approximately 72% being singletons. Specimen: memory CD4+ T cells sorted from blood. Sample subset: CD45RA-negative fraction. The receptor set was obtained from a man aged 18 to 30 in good health.

This chain joins TRBV9 and TRBJ2-5; D may match TRBD1 or TRBD2 (5 bases each). The CDR3 spans 15 residues. Germline V gives CDR1 SGDLS, CDR2 YYNGEE. V lost 0 bases to trimming and J lost 4 bases, with 13 bases between them. CDR3 region: CASSVARQGRETQYF. In DNA, the CDR3 is TGTGCCAGCAGCGTAGCTCGTCAGGGACGAGAGACCCAGTACTTC. Full variable domain (rest looked up from reference TRBV9 and TRBJ2-5): DSGVTQTPKHLITATGQRVTLRCSPRSGDLSVYWYQQSLDQGLQFLIQYYNGEERAKGNILERFSAQQFPDLHSELNLSSLELGDSALYFCASSVARQGRETQYFGPGTRLLVL.

This chain links TRBV18 with TRBJ1-1; TRBD1 might be the D (6 bases). Germline CDR1 is KGHSH and CDR2 is LQKENI. The V gene lost 1 base and the J gene lost 6 bases, with 15 bases spanning the gap. The CDR3 is 15 residues long. CDR3 coding DNA: TGTGCCAGCTCACCACTTGGGGGGGCTGGGGCTGAAGCTTTCTTT. Its translation: CASSPLGGAGAEAFF.

This clone was recorded many times. The J gene is TRBJ2-7, the V gene TRBV11-2; TRBD1 is a possible D gene (5 bases). The CDR3 covers 15 residues. The germline CDR1 and CDR2 sequences are SGHAT and FQNNGV. Trimming took 1 base from V and 3 from J, leaving 13 bases between them. The CDR3 DNA follows: TGTGCCAGCAGCTTAGGGTGGGGCGGAGACTACGAGCAGTACTTC. Amino acids: CASSLGWGGDYEQYF.

The CDR3 DNA follows: TGCGCCAGCAGCCCCGGACAGGGTAGATTCTCTGGGGCCAACGTCCTGACTTTC. This encodes CASSPGQGRFSGANVLTF. The V call is TRBV4-1, the J call TRBJ2-6; TRBD1 matches at 8 bases. The junction had 8 bases not matched to a gene; V was cut back by 4 bases and J by 0 bases. Germline lookup yields CDR1 MGHRA and CDR2 YSYEKL. This CDR3 contains 18 residues.

In its sample, this clone was seen a few times. The CDR3 region has the DNA TGCGCCAGCAGTGAGGAAGGGACAGGGTCCTACAATGAGCAGTTCTTC. This codes for CASSEEGTGSYNEQFF. The chain uses TRBV10-2 and TRBJ2-1, with 9 bases aligning to TRBD1. Unmatched junction bases numbered 3, after V lost 2 bases and J lost 1 base. Germline V lookup: CDR1 WSHSY, CDR2 SAAADI. The CDR3 loop spans 16 amino acids.